A selection of T cell receptor beta chains follows, all from one sample in a study of graft-versus-host responses after intestinal transplantation. Their specific antigens are unknown. Generated by immunoSEQ multiplex PCR, the TCRdb table keeps only in-frame clones and is missing some. The repertoire holds roughly 120,000 clones, with roughly 92% as singletons. The input for sequencing was unstimulated CD4+ T cells sorted from spleen or lymph node cells, taken before transplant. All receptors derive from a human donor who was the organ donor for an intestinal transplant. Both conserved end residues are part of each CDR3. The D gene is left open where the match is weak. A clone size is listed for some rows: how often the clone was seen (once, few, many), or a class if it is expanded.

CDR3nt: TGTGCCAGCAGTGACGGCGCAACTAATGAAAAACTGTTTTTT
CDR3aa: CASSDGATNEKLFF
j_gene: TRBJ1-4
abundance: -
v_gene: TRBV2
d_gene: -
len: 14

CDR3nt: TGTGCCAGCAGTGAATGGTTGAAGGGAACAGCCTACGAGCAGTACTTC
CDR3aa: CASSEWLKGTAYEQYF
j_gene: TRBJ2-7
abundance: -
v_gene: TRBV6-1
d_gene: -
len: 16

CDR3nt: TGTGCCAGAAGCTTAGAGCTAGCGGGAATTACCTACGAGCAGTACTTC
CDR3aa: CARSLELAGITYEQYF
j_gene: TRBJ2-7
abundance: -
v_gene: TRBV7-5
d_gene: -
len: 16

CDR3nt: TGCGCCAGCAGCTCGCCGCCACCTATGATGAGCTCCTACAATGAGCAGTTCTTC
CDR3aa: CASSSPPPMMSSYNEQFF
j_gene: TRBJ2-1
abundance: -
v_gene: TRBV5-1
d_gene: -
len: 18

CDR3nt: TGTGCCAGCGGGTTACAGGGGGCCGGGGAGCTGTTTTTT
CDR3aa: CASGLQGAGELFF
j_gene: TRBJ2-2
abundance: -
v_gene: TRBV27
d_gene: TRBD1
len: 13

CDR3nt: TGTGCCAGCGGGCAGGGGGCATTAGAGACCCAGTACTTC
CDR3aa: CASGQGALETQYF
j_gene: TRBJ2-5
abundance: -
v_gene: TRBV5-4
d_gene: TRBD1
len: 13

CDR3nt: TGTGCCAGCAGTGAGGCCTACGAGCAGTACTTC
CDR3aa: CASSEAYEQYF
j_gene: TRBJ2-7
abundance: few
v_gene: TRBV6-1
d_gene: -
len: 11

CDR3nt: TGTGCCAGCAGCGTAGCGGGACAAGAGACCCAGTACTTC
CDR3aa: CASSVAGQETQYF
j_gene: TRBJ2-5
abundance: -
v_gene: TRBV9
d_gene: -
len: 13

CDR3nt: TGCGCCAGCAGCCAAGATCCGGGACAGGTACACTCTGGAAACACCATATATTTT
CDR3aa: CASSQDPGQVHSGNTIYF
j_gene: TRBJ1-3
abundance: -
v_gene: TRBV4-1
d_gene: TRBD1
len: 18

CDR3nt: TGTGCCAGCAGTGGTCGCAAAGGGACCTACGAGCAGTACTTC
CDR3aa: CASSGRKGTYEQYF
j_gene: TRBJ2-7
abundance: -
v_gene: TRBV2
d_gene: -
len: 14

CDR3nt: TGTGCCAGCAGCCAAGATCCCCTTACAGATACGCAGTATTTT
CDR3aa: CASSQDPLTDTQYF
j_gene: TRBJ2-3
abundance: -
v_gene: TRBV4-2
d_gene: -
len: 14

CDR3nt: TGTGCCTGGAGTCCCGGGGGACACACTGAAGCTTTCTTT
CDR3aa: CAWSPGGHTEAFF
j_gene: TRBJ1-1
abundance: -
v_gene: TRBV30
d_gene: -
len: 13

CDR3nt: TGTGCCAGCAAAGAGACAGGGTCCGGAAACACCATATATTTT
CDR3aa: CASKETGSGNTIYF
j_gene: TRBJ1-3
abundance: -
v_gene: TRBV7-2
d_gene: TRBD1
len: 14

CDR3nt: TGTGCCAGCAGTTCCGCAGGGGTTCGGCAGTACTTC
CDR3aa: CASSSAGVRQYF
j_gene: TRBJ2-7
abundance: -
v_gene: TRBV6-5
d_gene: -
len: 12

CDR3nt: TGCGCCAGCTCCACCGGGAGCGGGAGGTCCCCCACCGGGGAGCTGTTTTTT
CDR3aa: CASSTGSGRSPTGELFF
j_gene: TRBJ2-2
abundance: -
v_gene: TRBV4-1
d_gene: TRBD2
len: 17

CDR3nt: TGCGCCAGCAGCTTGTCGACTCCGAATGAGCAGTTCTTC
CDR3aa: CASSLSTPNEQFF
j_gene: TRBJ2-1
abundance: -
v_gene: TRBV5-1
d_gene: -
len: 13

CDR3nt: TGTGCCAGCAGCTGGGGACTAGCGGGAGGGAACGAGCAGTACTTC
CDR3aa: CASSWGLAGGNEQYF
j_gene: TRBJ2-7
abundance: -
v_gene: TRBV5-6
d_gene: TRBD2
len: 15

CDR3nt: TGTGCCAGTAGTATAGGCTCCTCAGGCGGCTACGAGCAGTACTTC
CDR3aa: CASSIGSSGGYEQYF
j_gene: TRBJ2-7
abundance: -
v_gene: TRBV19
d_gene: -
len: 15

CDR3nt: TGTGCCATCAGGGAGGGGTTAGTTGGAAACTATGGCTACACCTTC
CDR3aa: CAIREGLVGNYGYTF
j_gene: TRBJ1-2
abundance: -
v_gene: TRBV10-3
d_gene: -
len: 15

CDR3nt: TGTGCCAGCAGCGAAGCGGGAGGGCCCACAGATACGCAGTATTTT
CDR3aa: CASSEAGGPTDTQYF
j_gene: TRBJ2-3
abundance: -
v_gene: TRBV7-2
d_gene: TRBD2
len: 15

CDR3nt: TGTGCCAGCAGCTTACCGGGACAGGGGAGCGGGGAGCTGTTTTTT
CDR3aa: CASSLPGQGSGELFF
j_gene: TRBJ2-2
abundance: -
v_gene: TRBV5-4
d_gene: TRBD1
len: 15

CDR3nt: TGTGCCAGCACTGCTAGCGGAGCCCCTTGGTACGAGCAGTACTTC
CDR3aa: CASTASGAPWYEQYF
j_gene: TRBJ2-7
abundance: -
v_gene: TRBV28
d_gene: TRBD2
len: 15

CDR3nt: TGTGCCAGCAGTGAAACGCGGGAGGGATACGAGCAGTACTTC
CDR3aa: CASSETREGYEQYF
j_gene: TRBJ2-7
abundance: once
v_gene: TRBV6-5
d_gene: TRBD2
len: 14

CDR3nt: TGTGCCAGCACCCAGGGGGGTAGGAACACTGAAGCTTTCTTT
CDR3aa: CASTQGGRNTEAFF
j_gene: TRBJ1-1
abundance: few
v_gene: TRBV28
d_gene: TRBD1
len: 14

CDR3nt: TGTGCCAGCAGCTGGGACAGGAACACTGAAGCTTTCTTT
CDR3aa: CASSWDRNTEAFF
j_gene: TRBJ1-1
abundance: -
v_gene: TRBV7-2
d_gene: TRBD1
len: 13

CDR3nt: TGTGCCAGCAGCGTAGGGACAGCCAAAAACATTCAGTACTTC
CDR3aa: CASSVGTAKNIQYF
j_gene: TRBJ2-4
abundance: -
v_gene: TRBV9
d_gene: -
len: 14

CDR3nt: TGTGCCTGGAGAATACAAGCCTCTGGAAACACCATATATTTT
CDR3aa: CAWRIQASGNTIYF
j_gene: TRBJ1-3
abundance: -
v_gene: TRBV30
d_gene: -
len: 14

CDR3nt: TGTGCCAGCAGCTTCGGGACAGCGACCGGGGAGCTGTTTTTT
CDR3aa: CASSFGTATGELFF
j_gene: TRBJ2-2
abundance: -
v_gene: TRBV5-4
d_gene: TRBD1
len: 14

CDR3nt: TGTGCCAGTAGTATAGAGGGGGGGACCGGGGAGCTGTTTTTT
CDR3aa: CASSIEGGTGELFF
j_gene: TRBJ2-2
abundance: -
v_gene: TRBV19
d_gene: TRBD2
len: 14

CDR3nt: TGTGCCTGGAGAAGACTAGCGGGAGCAGATACGCAGTATTTT
CDR3aa: CAWRRLAGADTQYF
j_gene: TRBJ2-3
abundance: once
v_gene: TRBV30
d_gene: TRBD2
len: 14

CDR3nt: TGTGCCAGCAGGGGACTAGCGGGCTCCTACAATGAGCAGTTCTTC
CDR3aa: CASRGLAGSYNEQFF
j_gene: TRBJ2-1
abundance: -
v_gene: TRBV6-5
d_gene: TRBD2
len: 15

CDR3nt: TGCGCCAGCAGCTTGGGAACAGGCAGTGGAAACACCATATATTTT
CDR3aa: CASSLGTGSGNTIYF
j_gene: TRBJ1-3
abundance: -
v_gene: TRBV5-1
d_gene: -
len: 15

CDR3nt: TGTGCCAGCAGTTCAAAAAATCAGGGTGGCGAGCAGTACTTC
CDR3aa: CASSSKNQGGEQYF
j_gene: TRBJ2-7
abundance: once
v_gene: TRBV28
d_gene: -
len: 14

CDR3nt: TGTGCCAGCAGACTCCACCGGGACAGAAATCAGCCCCAGCATTTT
CDR3aa: CASRLHRDRNQPQHF
j_gene: TRBJ1-5
abundance: -
v_gene: TRBV6-1
d_gene: TRBD1
len: 15

CDR3nt: TGTGCCAGCGCGACAGGGCTCAGGAGCACAGATACGCAGTATTTT
CDR3aa: CASATGLRSTDTQYF
j_gene: TRBJ2-3
abundance: -
v_gene: TRBV6-6
d_gene: TRBD1
len: 15

CDR3nt: TGTGCCAGCAGTCCGGGTATGACCAACAATGAGCAGTTCTTC
CDR3aa: CASSPGMTNNEQFF
j_gene: TRBJ2-1
abundance: -
v_gene: TRBV2
d_gene: -
len: 14

CDR3nt: TGTGCCATCAGGAACGGACAGGGAGACGAGCAGTACTTC
CDR3aa: CAIRNGQGDEQYF
j_gene: TRBJ2-7
abundance: few
v_gene: TRBV10-3
d_gene: TRBD1
len: 13

CDR3nt: TGTGCCAGCGGGGTTAATCATCGTCCCTACGAGCAGTACTTC
CDR3aa: CASGVNHRPYEQYF
j_gene: TRBJ2-7
abundance: -
v_gene: TRBV6-5
d_gene: -
len: 14

CDR3nt: TGTGCCAGTAGTATAGTGGTTGGCGGGACAGATACGCAGTATTTT
CDR3aa: CASSIVVGGTDTQYF
j_gene: TRBJ2-3
abundance: -
v_gene: TRBV19
d_gene: -
len: 15

CDR3nt: TGTGCCAGCAGGACAGGGCCCTATGGCTACACCTTC
CDR3aa: CASRTGPYGYTF
j_gene: TRBJ1-2
abundance: few
v_gene: TRBV6-5
d_gene: TRBD1
len: 12

CDR3nt: TGTGCCAGCAGCTCTGACAGGTTGGCCTACGAGCAGTACTTC
CDR3aa: CASSSDRLAYEQYF
j_gene: TRBJ2-7
abundance: -
v_gene: TRBV7-9
d_gene: -
len: 14

CDR3nt: TGTGCCAGCAACGTTCAGGCGTACCAAGAGACCCAGTACTTC
CDR3aa: CASNVQAYQETQYF
j_gene: TRBJ2-5
abundance: -
v_gene: TRBV7-9
d_gene: -
len: 14

CDR3nt: TGTGCCAGTAAGACGGGACTAGCTGTCAATGAGCAGTTCTTC
CDR3aa: CASKTGLAVNEQFF
j_gene: TRBJ2-1
abundance: -
v_gene: TRBV19
d_gene: TRBD2
len: 14

CDR3nt: TGTGCCAGCTCACCCCCGTGGGGGGCGACAGATACGCAGTATTTT
CDR3aa: CASSPPWGATDTQYF
j_gene: TRBJ2-3
abundance: few
v_gene: TRBV18
d_gene: -
len: 15

CDR3nt: TGTGCTAGTGGTTTGGTACGTAGGGGCTCTGGAAACACCATATATTTT
CDR3aa: CASGLVRRGSGNTIYF
j_gene: TRBJ1-3
abundance: -
v_gene: TRBV12-5
d_gene: -
len: 16

CDR3nt: TGCGCCAGCAGCCGACACCGGGACAGGGACCAAGAGACCCAGTACTTC
CDR3aa: CASSRHRDRDQETQYF
j_gene: TRBJ2-5
abundance: -
v_gene: TRBV4-1
d_gene: TRBD1
len: 16

CDR3nt: TGTGCCAGCAGCCAAGAGGGCCGCGGACTGACGGGATTGGGCACAGATACGCAGTATTTT
CDR3aa: CASSQEGRGLTGLGTDTQYF
j_gene: TRBJ2-3
abundance: -
v_gene: TRBV4-2
d_gene: -
len: 20

CDR3nt: TGTGCCAGCAGCCCGAACGGGGAGACCCAGTACTTC
CDR3aa: CASSPNGETQYF
j_gene: TRBJ2-5
abundance: -
v_gene: TRBV2
d_gene: -
len: 12

CDR3nt: TGTGCCAGCTCGTTCTCACTAGCGGCTTTCGGTGGGGAGCTGTTTTTT
CDR3aa: CASSFSLAAFGGELFF
j_gene: TRBJ2-2
abundance: -
v_gene: TRBV18
d_gene: TRBD2
len: 16

CDR3nt: TGTGCCAGCAGTGACCGGGACTCGCCGAGCAATCAGCCCCAGCATTTT
CDR3aa: CASSDRDSPSNQPQHF
j_gene: TRBJ1-5
abundance: once
v_gene: TRBV6-1
d_gene: -
len: 16

CDR3nt: TGTGCCATCGGAAGGAGCTCCTACAATGAGCAGTTCTTC
CDR3aa: CAIGRSSYNEQFF
j_gene: TRBJ2-1
abundance: -
v_gene: TRBV6-4
d_gene: -
len: 13

CDR3nt: TGCGCCAGCAGCGCTAGACTAGCGGGAGAAGAGACCCAGTACTTC
CDR3aa: CASSARLAGEETQYF
j_gene: TRBJ2-5
abundance: -
v_gene: TRBV4-1
d_gene: TRBD2
len: 15

CDR3nt: TGTGCCAGCAGTATCCTAGGAGTTGGCACAGATACGCAGTATTTT
CDR3aa: CASSILGVGTDTQYF
j_gene: TRBJ2-3
abundance: -
v_gene: TRBV7-2
d_gene: -
len: 15